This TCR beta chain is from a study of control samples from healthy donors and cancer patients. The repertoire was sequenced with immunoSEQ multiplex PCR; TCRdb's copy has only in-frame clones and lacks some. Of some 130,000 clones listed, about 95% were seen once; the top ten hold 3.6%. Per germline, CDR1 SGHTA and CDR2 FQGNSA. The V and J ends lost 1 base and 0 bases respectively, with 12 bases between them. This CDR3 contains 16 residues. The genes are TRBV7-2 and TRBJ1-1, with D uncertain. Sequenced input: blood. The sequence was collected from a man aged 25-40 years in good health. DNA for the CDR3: TGTGCCAGCAGCTTAGTGTGGCAGGCCATGAACACTGAAGCTTTCTTT. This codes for CASSLVWQAMNTEAFF. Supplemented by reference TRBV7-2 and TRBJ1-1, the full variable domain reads GAGVSQSPSNKVTEKGKDVELRCDPISGHTALYWYRQSLGQGLEFLIYFQGNSAPDKSGLPSDRFSAERTGGSVSTLTIQRTQQEDSAVYLCASSLVWQAMNTEAFFGQGTRLTVV.